This T cell receptor (beta chain) comes out of a study of T cells in Graves' hyperthyroidism and ophthalmopathy (dated by TCRdb to the late 2010s). Regarding the complete study: Peripheral blood samples were taken at initial diagnosis, before any treatment was given. To identify TCR V-J signatures that set the groups apart, the researchers used a discovery cohort of 90 to 100 patients, made up of 40 to 45 with Graves' ophthalmopathy and about 60 with stable Graves' hyperthyroidism. An independent validation cohort of around 19 hyperthyroidism patients and about 16 patients who later progressed to ophthalmopathy tested prospective prediction of ophthalmopathy. The roughly 90 discovery patients were divided at random into training and test sets in a 7:3 ratio. In more than 5 Graves' hyperthyroidism patients, the study also compared T-cell repertoires from thyroid tissue with T-cell repertoires from blood. After blood sampling, hyperthyroidism patients were treated with methimazole at a starting dose of 30 mg daily, and ophthalmopathy patients were treated with high-dose intravenous methylprednisolone. TCR Vbeta CDR3 sequencing of some 140 peripheral blood samples (roughly 43 ophthalmopathy, 75 hyperthyroidism and approximately 17 progressor patients) is reported in the paper.

The CDR3 contains 14 residues, cysteine and phenylalanine counted. Kept here is only the CDR3 DNA, which spans 42 bases and is read in frame from base 1. As encoded in the germline V gene, CDR1 is MDHEN while CDR2 is SYDVKM. Germline trimming: 5 bases from V, 4 bases from J; junction bases outside gene matches: 5. Summary of the overall study and its limitations: In cross-validation, a model built on a 13 V-J signature told ophthalmopathy apart from stable hyperthyroidism with roughly 87% sensitivity and approximately 84% specificity, and in testing the same model reached 80%/75%. Most expanded thyroid clonotypes (frequency above 0.001) were also detected in blood, a finding suggesting that blood repertoires may reflect thyroid immune responses. In validation, the model predicted progression to ophthalmopathy with roughly 70% sensitivity and approximately 72% specificity, a median of about six months before onset. No statistical method was used to fix the sample size in advance, and group allocation was not hidden from the investigators.

Graves' hyperthyroidism was defined as stable when no progression to ophthalmopathy occurred over 18 months of follow-up. The hyperthyroidism patients were between 18 and 65 years old and newly diagnosed, with a disease duration of less than 2 months. Exclusion was applied to patients with uncontrolled infections, other autoimmune diseases, pregnancy or lactation. Clinical symptoms, serum thyroxine and TRAb, thyroid ultrasound, and orbital computed tomography formed the basis for the diagnoses. PBMCs were isolated from 7.5 to 10 ml of fresh peripheral blood by Ficoll-Paque density gradient centrifugation. Total RNA was extracted using Trizol reagent, and RNA quality was assessed on an Agilent 2100 Bioanalyzer. Remarks on this clonotype: What antigen it recognizes has not been identified. No qualities accompany the bases; no much larger clone lies one base away.

Amplification of TCR beta CDR3 regions was carried out from RNA transcripts. The first round of RT-PCR for the TCR CDR3 was performed with the HTBI primer set and the Qiagen OneStep RT-PCR kit. A second multiplex PCR round built the libraries, followed by size selection and purification. The libraries were sequenced on an Illumina HiSeq2000 using paired-end 100 bp reads. The paper's data handling went like this. SOAPnuke was used to process the raw data, throwing out any read that contained adapters or uncalled bases, had a mean Phred below 15, or lacked an exact constant-primer or identifier match. COPE v1.2.5 was used to merge the high-quality paired reads, and each unique nucleotide sequence was defined as a clonotype. Clonotypes were aligned to IMGT TRBV, TRBD and TRBJ reference segments using MiTCR v1.1. The analysis included only V-J combinations with a frequency above 0.0001, which together covered more than 99% of the repertoires. A TCS score was defined as the ratio between F50 (clonal expansion) and ExV (chaos), using BLOSUM62-based TCRdist between CDR3 peptides within each V-J. Welch's t-statistics and random forest reduced roughly 530 V-J features to 13, which were used in a naive Bayes classifier (R e1071). Using fastp trimming at Q25 and MiXCR clonotype assembly, TCRdb reanalyzed the public sequencing data and kept in-frame beta chains. A single entry per CDR3 protein holds the most common genes and DNA from its merged rows. TCRdb's processing, not the authors' own work, is the source of the V and J calls. The sample table shows fewer than 850,000 distinct CDR3 sequences, and approximately 15% are seen once. The leading ten clones occupy less than 20% of the sample.

The chain couples TRBV28 to TRBJ1-2; 9 junctional bases match TRBD1. The TCR comes from a man aged 50 to 59 with Graves' hyperthyroidism. The sequenced sample was blood. Read as DNA, the sequence is TGTGCCAGCAGTCACAGGGGGCGACCCTATGGCTACACCTTC. Its translation reads: CASSHRGRPYGYTF.